Listed here are 27 T cell receptor beta chains from one sample, sequenced in a study of vaccination effects on CD4 cells after COVID-19. Before sequencing took place, the ViraFEST assay used viral peptide pools to expand antigen-specific CD4+ T cells. Having been cultured for roughly 11 days, the cells underwent CD4+ T cell isolation. Absence of prior SARS-CoV-2 infection characterized the vaccine recipients, who showed negative nucleocapsid antibodies. The method was immunoSEQ multiplex PCR; TCRdb's version includes in-frame clones alone and lacks a portion of them. The sample has 65,000 to 90,000 clones; approximately 72% are singletons. Their antigens remain unidentified. The sequences come from CD4+ T cells from PBMCs cultured with HCoV-NL63 spike peptides, collected before COVID-19 vaccination. The origin of the receptors is a human donor who received a COVID-19 vaccine.

On this clone itself: One junction end disagrees with the germline gene, perhaps due to a read error. This chain links TRBV11-3 with TRBJ1-2, with D tentatively TRBD1 (5 bases). This CDR3 region has 16 residues. Germline V CDR1 and CDR2: SGHNT, YENEEA. The CDR3, as DNA: TGTGCCAGCAGCATAGAAAGGGGCCGTGTATTCTATGGCTACACCTTC. It codes for CASSIERGRVFYGYTF.

This chain joins TRBV19 and TRBJ1-5; D call uncertain. Germline CDR1 reads LNHDA; CDR2 reads SQIVND (reference sequence). This CDR3 has 13 residues. This CDR3 reads CATSLANNQPQHF. DNA for the CDR3: TGTGCGACGAGTTTGGCCAATAATCAGCCCCAGCATTTT.

There are a few counts of this clone. The chain uses TRBV7-9 and TRBJ2-3; TRBD1 matches at 8 bases. V lost 5 bases to trimming and J lost 2 bases; unmatched junction nucleotides: 6. Per the germline V gene, CDR1 is SEHNR and CDR2 is FQNEAQ (reference sequence). This CDR3 comprises 15 residues. CDR3 coding DNA: TGTGCCAGCAGCAAGGGACAGGTAATCACAGATACGCAGTATTTT. Protein: CASSKGQVITDTQYF.

J is TRBJ1-2 and V is TRBV3-1 (or the pseudogene TRBV3-2); tentative D call: TRBD1 (6 bases). V lost 0 bases, J lost 5 bases, and 10 bases lay in between. The CDR3 runs to 14 residues. The germline gives CDR1 LGHDT, CDR2 YNNKEL (reference sequence). The CDR3 DNA is TGTGCCAGCAGCCAAGACAGGACAGCTTATGGCTACACCTTC. This gives the protein CASSQDRTAYGYTF.

This clone was picked up one time. The CDR3 DNA sequence: TGTGCCAGCAGCTTGTCGACTAGCGGAGTGCGAGAGACCCAGTACTTC. It translates to CASSLSTSGVRETQYF. The chain recombines TRBV7-2 with TRBJ2-5; 9 bases match TRBD2. Germline trimming cut 3 bases from V and 4 bases from J; bases unmatched to any gene: 9. The CDR3 totals 16 residues. Germline-derived CDR1 and CDR2 are SGHTA and FQGNSA. Together with reference TRBV7-2 and TRBJ2-5, the CDR3 gives the full variable domain: GAGVSQSPSNKVTEKGKDVELRCDPISGHTALYWYRQSLGQGLEFLIYFQGNSAPDKSGLPSDRFSAERTGGSVSTLTIQRTQQEDSAVYLCASSLSTSGVRETQYFGPGTRLLVL.

This clone turned up a few times. This chain connects TRBV7-8 to TRBJ2-7; maybe TRBD1 (6 bases). CDR1 and CDR2 from the germline V gene are SGHVS and FQNEAQ. Trimming left V 5 bases short and J 6 bases short, with 17 bases between. This CDR3 is built from 14 residues. CDR3: CASSREGVVGEQYV. The CDR3 DNA reads TGTGCCAGCAGCCGAGAGGGGGTAGTCGGCGAGCAGTACGTC.

This chain links TRBV3-1 (or the pseudogene TRBV3-2) with TRBJ2-5; no reliable D call. There are 18 residues in the CDR3. CDR1 is LGHDT, CDR2 YNNKEL, per germline (reference sequence). Trimming shortened V by 0 bases and J by 4 bases, and 21 bases separated the two germline ends. In DNA, the CDR3 is TGTGCCAGCAGCCAAGAGTCCTTCTGGGGTGGTTTTCTAGAGACCCAGTACTTC. This translates into CASSQESFWGGFLETQYF.

In its sample, this clone was seen a few times. This sequence joins TRBV5-1 and TRBJ2-6; D possibly corresponds to TRBD1 (6 bases). The CDR3 covers 16 residues. V lost 4 bases to trimming and J lost 0 bases, with 11 bases between them. Germline V lookup: CDR1 SGHRS, CDR2 YFSETQ. CDR3: CASSLTGTSGANVLTF. Here the CDR3 DNA reads TGCGCCAGCAGCCTGACAGGCACCTCTGGGGCCAACGTCCTGACTTTC.

V and J are TRBV28 and TRBJ1-2, with 12 nucleotides matching TRBD1. The CDR3 covers 16 residues. CDR1 MDHEN and CDR2 SYDVKM come from the germline V gene. Germline trimming cut 7 bases from V and 6 bases from J; bases unmatched to any gene: 12. The CDR3 protein is CASTSRDRGRLDGYTF. The CDR3 DNA reads as TGTGCCAGCACCTCCAGGGACAGGGGGCGATTGGATGGCTACACCTTC.

The V call is TRBV30, the J call TRBJ1-2; 8 bases map to TRBD1. J lost 8 bases, V lost 0 bases, and 5 bases had no gene match. The CDR3 length is 13 residues. Germline V lookup: CDR1 GTSNPN, CDR2 SVGIG (reference sequence). Here the CDR3 DNA reads TGTGCCTGGAGTGTTGGACAGGGTTCAGGCTACACCTTC. Its translation: CAWSVGQGSGYTF.

This clone was seen a handful of times. The chain links TRBV7-9 to TRBJ1-1; TRBD1 matches at 10 bases. The germline CDR1 and CDR2 sequences are SEHNR and FQNEAQ (reference sequence). The CDR3 has 16 residues. V was pared by 2 bases and J by 3 bases, with 6 bases of the junction left unmatched. The CDR3 DNA sequence: TGTGCCAGCAGCTTAATTGGTGGGACAGGGGACACTGAAGCTTTCTTT. Translated, it gives CASSLIGGTGDTEAFF. The whole variable domain, remainder taken from reference TRBV7-9 and TRBJ1-1, is DTGVSQNPRHKITKRGQNVTFRCDPISEHNRLYWYRQTLGQGPEFLTYFQNEAQLEKSRLLSDRFSAERPKGSFSTLEIQRTEQGDSAMYLCASSLIGGTGDTEAFFGQGTRLTVV.

J is TRBJ1-1 and V is TRBV27; D not resolved. The CDR3 consists of 17 residues. Germline V CDR1 and CDR2: MNHEY, SMNVEV (reference sequence). Trimming took 7 bases from V and 5 from J, leaving 26 bases between them. CDR3 region: CASTTSGRVAVETEAFF. In DNA, the CDR3 is TGTGCCAGCACCACCTCTGGGAGGGTAGCAGTGGAGACTGAAGCTTTCTTT.

The V and J genes are TRBV7-3 and TRBJ1-6, with no clear D. The V end was cut by 2 bases, the J end by 7 bases, with 9 bases between. CDR3 size: 14 residues. Germline CDR1 SGHTA, CDR2 FQGTGA. DNA of the CDR3: TGTGCCAGCAGCTTACAACCGGGGAATTCACCCCTCCACTTT. Encoded protein: CASSLQPGNSPLHF.

The chain couples TRBV28 to TRBJ2-3; 11 positions agree with TRBD1. From germline, CDR1 is MDHEN and CDR2 SYDVKM. This CDR3 has 12 residues. Trimming removed 8 bases from V and 6 bases from J; junction bases left unmatched: 1. In DNA, the CDR3 is TGTGCCAGCGGGACAGGGGGGGATACGCAGTATTTT. Encoded protein: CASGTGGDTQYF.

The rearrangement uses TRBV4-3 and TRBJ2-3; 12 bases map to TRBD2. This CDR3 region has 19 residues. From germline, CDR1 is LGHNA and CDR2 YSLEER. The V and J ends lost 0 bases and 0 bases, in that order; junction bases with no gene match: 7. The CDR3 nucleotides are TGCGCCAGCAGCCAAGATCTCGCTAGCGGGGGGGCTAGCACAGATACGCAGTATTTT. This codes for CASSQDLASGGASTDTQYF.

The CDR3 region has the DNA TGTGCCAGTATAGCAGGGGGCCGCGGCAATCAGCCCCAGCATTTT. It specifies CASIAGGRGNQPQHF. The gene calls are TRBV19 and TRBJ1-5, with 8 positions matching TRBD1. J was trimmed by 2 bases and V by 7 bases; bases with no gene match: 7. Per the germline V gene, CDR1 is LNHDA and CDR2 is SQIVND (reference sequence). The CDR3 has 15 amino acids.

This chain connects TRBV5-4 to TRBJ1-1; 7 bases agree with TRBD1. In germline, CDR1 is SGHNT, CDR2 YYREEE (reference sequence). The ends lost 4 bases at V and 4 bases at J; junction bases unmatched: 4. The CDR3 runs to 13 residues. This CDR3 reads CASSAQGITEAFF. The DNA for the CDR3 is TGTGCCAGCAGCGCACAGGGGATCACTGAAGCTTTCTTT.

The CDR3 loop reads CAISPRGMVYTEAFF. CDR3 coding DNA: TGTGCCATCAGCCCTCGGGGGATGGTTTACACTGAAGCTTTCTTT. This chain connects TRBV10-3 to TRBJ1-1; perhaps TRBD1 as D (5 bases). V lost 6 bases, J lost 3 bases, and 17 bases lay in between. Germline loops: CDR1 ENHRY, CDR2 SYGVKD. The CDR3 is made up of 15 amino acids.

This clone was counted a single time. The chain recombines TRBV4-2 with TRBJ1-2; 12 bases agree with TRBD1. V trimming: 4 bases; J trimming: 6 bases; junction bases outside the gene matches: 12. The length of the CDR3 is 17 residues. From germline, CDR1 is LGHNA and CDR2 YNFKEQ. The CDR3: CASSLGGLGQGADGYTF. For the CDR3, the DNA is TGTGCCAGCAGCCTGGGAGGTCTGGGACAGGGGGCCGATGGCTACACCTTC.

The chain recombines TRBV6-5 with TRBJ1-1; D remains unclear. Germline values: CDR1 MNHEY, CDR2 SVGAGI. The CDR3 contains 14 residues. V was shortened by 6 bases and J by 2 bases, with 13 bases between the two germline ends. The chain's CDR3 is CASSPSQVNTEAFF. Here the CDR3 DNA reads TGTGCCAGCAGCCCCAGCCAGGTCAACACTGAAGCTTTCTTT.

This clone was detected a few times. This chain links TRBV6-5 with TRBJ1-1, with D uncertain. Germline V gene data show CDR1 as MNHEY and CDR2 as SVGAGI. V was cut by 3 bases and J by 0 bases, with 8 bases left in between. The CDR3 has 14 residues. The chain's CDR3 is CASSYSGVNTEAFF. The DNA of the CDR3 is TGTGCCAGCAGTTATTCCGGAGTGAACACTGAAGCTTTCTTT.

The chain recombines TRBV19 with TRBJ1-5; 7 bases align to TRBD1. The junction had 8 bases not matched to a gene; V was cut back by 5 bases and J by 1 base. Per germline, CDR1 LNHDA and CDR2 SQIVND (reference sequence). This CDR3 has 16 amino acids. CDR3 in amino acids: CASSSHRGGSNQPQHF. CDR3 in DNA: TGTGCCAGTAGTTCGCACAGGGGCGGGAGCAATCAGCCCCAGCATTTT. The variable domain in full, with the rest retrieved from reference TRBV19 and TRBJ1-5, is DGGITQSPKYLFRKEGQNVTLSCEQNLNHDAMYWYRQDPGQGLRLIYYSQIVNDFQKGDIAEGYSVSREKKESFPLTVTSAQKNPTAFYLCASSSHRGGSNQPQHFGDGTRLSIL.

V usage is TRBV6-5 and J usage is TRBJ1-3; unclear D gene. V was cut by 8 bases and J by 2 bases, with 4 bases left in between. The CDR3 has 11 residues. CDR1 and CDR2 (germline): MNHEY, SVGAGI. The CDR3 coding sequence is TGTGCCAGCTCGACTGGAAACACCATATATTTT. This codes for CASSTGNTIYF.

The chain combines TRBV15 with TRBJ1-5, with TRBD1 matching 7 bases. This CDR3 spans 15 amino acids. Germline V gene sequence: CDR1 LNHNV, CDR2 YYDKDF (reference sequence). The ends lost 3 bases at V and 5 bases at J; junction bases unmatched: 7. The CDR3 region has the DNA TGTGCCACCAGCAGGGAACCGGGACAGTATCAGCCCCAGCATTTT. This codes for CATSREPGQYQPQHF.

This clone turned up a few times. This chain joins TRBV7-3 and TRBJ2-1, with TRBD1 identical over 10 bases. Germline CDR1 and CDR2: SGHTA and FQGTGA. Losses at the gene ends were 5 bases for V and 6 bases for J; bases not matched to a gene: 7. This CDR3 region has 15 residues. The CDR3 loop is CASSRDRGSVNEQFF. The CDR3 DNA sequence: TGTGCCAGCAGCCGGGACAGGGGTTCCGTCAATGAGCAGTTCTTC.

This rearrangement joins TRBV10-3 to TRBJ2-5, with 15 nucleotides matching TRBD2. Per the germline V gene, CDR1 is ENHRY and CDR2 is SYGVKD. The CDR3 covers 21 residues. With V trimmed by 6 bases and J by 2 bases, 19 bases remained unmatched. The CDR3 bases are TGTGCCATCAGCTCATCAACTGGGACTAGCGGGGGGTTCGGGCGGCAAGAGACCCAGTACTTC. It translates to CAISSSTGTSGGFGRQETQYF.

V usage is TRBV5-1 and J usage is TRBJ2-2; 9 bases are a match to TRBD2. The CDR3 extends over 15 amino acids. The germline V gene encodes CDR1 SGHRS and CDR2 YFSETQ. Trimming at V came to 4 bases and at J to 2 bases, leaving 3 bases not matched to a gene. In nucleotides, the CDR3 is TGCGCCAGCAGCCTGGGACTAGCTAACACCGGGGAGCTGTTTTTT. Encoded protein: CASSLGLANTGELFF.